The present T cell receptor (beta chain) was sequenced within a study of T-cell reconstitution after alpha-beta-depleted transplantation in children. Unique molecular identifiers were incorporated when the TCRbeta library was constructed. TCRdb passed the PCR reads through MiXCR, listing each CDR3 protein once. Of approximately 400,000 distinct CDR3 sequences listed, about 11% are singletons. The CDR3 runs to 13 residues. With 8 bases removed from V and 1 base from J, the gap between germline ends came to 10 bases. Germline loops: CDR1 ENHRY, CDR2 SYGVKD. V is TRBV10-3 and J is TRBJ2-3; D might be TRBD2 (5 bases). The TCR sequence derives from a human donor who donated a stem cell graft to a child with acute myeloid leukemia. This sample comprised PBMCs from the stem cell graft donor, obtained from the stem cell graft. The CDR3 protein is CAILTRGTDTQYF. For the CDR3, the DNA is TGTGCCATCCTGACGCGGGGCACAGATACGCAGTATTTT.